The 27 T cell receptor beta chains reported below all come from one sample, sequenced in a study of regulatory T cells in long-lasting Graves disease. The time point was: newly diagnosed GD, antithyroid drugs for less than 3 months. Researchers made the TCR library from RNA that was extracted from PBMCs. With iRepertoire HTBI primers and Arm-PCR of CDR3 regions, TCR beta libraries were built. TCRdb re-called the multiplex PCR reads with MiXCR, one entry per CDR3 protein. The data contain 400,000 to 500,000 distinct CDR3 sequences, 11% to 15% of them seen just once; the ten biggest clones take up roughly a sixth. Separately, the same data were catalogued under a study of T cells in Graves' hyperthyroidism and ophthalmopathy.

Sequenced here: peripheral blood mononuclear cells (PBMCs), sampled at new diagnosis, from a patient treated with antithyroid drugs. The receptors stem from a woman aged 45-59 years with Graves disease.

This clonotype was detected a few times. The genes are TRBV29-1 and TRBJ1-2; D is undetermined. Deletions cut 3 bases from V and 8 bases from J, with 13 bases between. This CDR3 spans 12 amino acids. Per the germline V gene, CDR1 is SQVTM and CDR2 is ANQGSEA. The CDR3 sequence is CSVDAPTEGYTF. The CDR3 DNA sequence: TGCAGCGTTGATGCCCCGACGGAAGGCTACACCTTC.

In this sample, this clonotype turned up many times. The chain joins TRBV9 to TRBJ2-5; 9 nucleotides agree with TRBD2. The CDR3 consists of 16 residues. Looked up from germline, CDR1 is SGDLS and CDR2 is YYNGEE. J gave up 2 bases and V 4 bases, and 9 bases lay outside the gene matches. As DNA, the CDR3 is TGTGCCAGCAGCCAGGGGCTAGCGGGGATACAAGAGACCCAGTACTTC. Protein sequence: CASSQGLAGIQETQYF.

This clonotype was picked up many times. The CDR3 spells CASSELLTEAFF. The CDR3 DNA follows: TGTGCCAGCAGTGAACTACTCACTGAAGCTTTCTTT. This chain uses TRBV2 with TRBJ1-1, with no clear D. The CDR3 extends over 12 amino acids. Germline V lookup: CDR1 SNHLY, CDR2 FYNNEI. The V and J ends lost 2 bases and 4 bases respectively, with 5 bases between them.

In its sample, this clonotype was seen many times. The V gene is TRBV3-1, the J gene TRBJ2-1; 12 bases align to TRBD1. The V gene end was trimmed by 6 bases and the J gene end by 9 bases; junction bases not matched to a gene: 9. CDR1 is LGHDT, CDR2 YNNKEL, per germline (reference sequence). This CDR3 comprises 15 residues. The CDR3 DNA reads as TGTGCCAGCAGTCTGGGACAGGGGGCTGCTACTGAGCAGTTCTTC. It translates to CASSLGQGAATEQFF.

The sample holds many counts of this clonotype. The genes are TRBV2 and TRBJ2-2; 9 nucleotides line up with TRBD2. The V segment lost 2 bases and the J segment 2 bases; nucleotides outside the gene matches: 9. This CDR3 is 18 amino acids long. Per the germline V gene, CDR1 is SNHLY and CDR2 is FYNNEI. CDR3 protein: CASSEHRSSGANTGELFF. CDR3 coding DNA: TGTGCCAGCAGTGAACACCGATCTAGCGGGGCAAACACCGGGGAGCTGTTTTTT.

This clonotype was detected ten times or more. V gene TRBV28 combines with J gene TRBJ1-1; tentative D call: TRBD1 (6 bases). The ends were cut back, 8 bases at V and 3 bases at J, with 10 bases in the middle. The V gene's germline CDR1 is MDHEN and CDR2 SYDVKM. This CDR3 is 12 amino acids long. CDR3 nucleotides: TGTGCCAGCGGCTACAGGGACACTGAAGCTTTCTTT. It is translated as CASGYRDTEAFF. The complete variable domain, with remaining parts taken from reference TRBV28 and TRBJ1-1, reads DVKVTQSSRYLVKRTGEKVFLECVQDMDHENMFWYRQDPGLGLRLIYFSYDVKMKEKGDIPEGYSVSREKKERFSLILESASTNQTSMYLCASGYRDTEAFFGQGTRLTVV.

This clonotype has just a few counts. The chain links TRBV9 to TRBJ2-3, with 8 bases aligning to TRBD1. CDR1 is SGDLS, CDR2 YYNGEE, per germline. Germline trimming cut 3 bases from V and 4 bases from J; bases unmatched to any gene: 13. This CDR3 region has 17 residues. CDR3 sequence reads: CASSESLQGARSDTQYF. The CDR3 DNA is TGTGCCAGCAGCGAGTCTCTCCAGGGGGCGCGCTCAGATACGCAGTATTTT.

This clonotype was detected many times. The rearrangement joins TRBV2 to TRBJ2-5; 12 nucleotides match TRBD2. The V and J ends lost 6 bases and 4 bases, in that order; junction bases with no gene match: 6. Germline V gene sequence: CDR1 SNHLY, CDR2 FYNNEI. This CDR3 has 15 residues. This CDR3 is CASSPSGLAGETQYF. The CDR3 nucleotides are TGTGCCAGCAGCCCGTCGGGACTAGCGGGAGAGACCCAGTACTTC. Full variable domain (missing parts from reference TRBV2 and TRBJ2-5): EPEVTQTPSHQVTQMGQEVILRCVPISNHLYFYWYRQILGQKVEFLVSFYNNEISEKSEIFDDQFSVERPDGSNFTLKIRSTKLEDSAMYFCASSPSGLAGETQYFGPGTRLLVL.

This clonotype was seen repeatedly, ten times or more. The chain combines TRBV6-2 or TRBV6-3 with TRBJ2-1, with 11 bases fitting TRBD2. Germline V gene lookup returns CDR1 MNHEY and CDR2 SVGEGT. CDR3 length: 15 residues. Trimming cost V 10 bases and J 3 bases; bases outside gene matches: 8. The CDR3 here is CAILSSGRRYNEQFF. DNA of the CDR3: TGTGCCATCCTTTCTAGCGGGAGGCGCTACAATGAGCAGTTCTTC.

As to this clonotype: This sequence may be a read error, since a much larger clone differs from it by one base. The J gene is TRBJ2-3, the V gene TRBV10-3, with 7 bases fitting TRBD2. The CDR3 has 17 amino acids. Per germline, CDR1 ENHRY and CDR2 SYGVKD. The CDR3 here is CATSDGLAGEFVDTQYF. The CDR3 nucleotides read TGTGCCACCAGTGACGGGTTGGCGGGAGAATTTGTAGATACGCAGTATTTT.

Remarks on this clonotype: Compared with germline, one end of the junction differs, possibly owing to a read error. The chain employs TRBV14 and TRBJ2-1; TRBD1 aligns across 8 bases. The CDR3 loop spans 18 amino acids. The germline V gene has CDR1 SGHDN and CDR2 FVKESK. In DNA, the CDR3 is TGTGTCAGCAGCTGGAGGACAGGGTCCATCGGATCCTACAATGAGCAGTTCTTC. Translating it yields CVSSWRTGSIGSYNEQFF.

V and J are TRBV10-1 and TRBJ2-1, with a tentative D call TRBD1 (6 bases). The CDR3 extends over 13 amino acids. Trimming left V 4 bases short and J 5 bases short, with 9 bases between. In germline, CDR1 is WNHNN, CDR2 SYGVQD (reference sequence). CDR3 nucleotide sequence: TGCGCCAGCAGTGGACAGGTAAACAATGAGCAGTTCTTC. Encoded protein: CASSGQVNNEQFF.

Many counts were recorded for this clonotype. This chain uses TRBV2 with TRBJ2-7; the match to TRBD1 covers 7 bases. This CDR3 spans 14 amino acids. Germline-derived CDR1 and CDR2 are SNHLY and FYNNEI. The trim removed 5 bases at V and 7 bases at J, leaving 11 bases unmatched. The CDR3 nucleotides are TGTGCCAGCAGTACTAGGACAGGTGTGGGAGAGCAGTACTTC. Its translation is CASSTRTGVGEQYF.

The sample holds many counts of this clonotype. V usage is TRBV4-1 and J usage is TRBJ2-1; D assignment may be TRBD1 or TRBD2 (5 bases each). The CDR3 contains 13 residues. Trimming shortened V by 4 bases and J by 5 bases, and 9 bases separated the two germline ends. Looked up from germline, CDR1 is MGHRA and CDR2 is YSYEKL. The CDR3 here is CASSLRGDNEQFF. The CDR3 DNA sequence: TGCGCCAGCAGCCTTCGGGGCGACAATGAGCAGTTCTTC.

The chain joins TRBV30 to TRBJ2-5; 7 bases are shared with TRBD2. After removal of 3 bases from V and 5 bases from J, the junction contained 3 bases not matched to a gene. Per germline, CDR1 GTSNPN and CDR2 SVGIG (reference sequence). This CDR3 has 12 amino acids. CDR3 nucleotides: TGTGCCTGGAGAAGGGGAGGGGAGACCCAGTACTTC. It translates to CAWRRGGETQYF.

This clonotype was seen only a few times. CDR3 sequence: CAPPGQEGAGVYYNEQFF. CDR3 bases: TGTGCCCCGCCGGGACAGGAGGGTGCGGGGGTCTACTACAATGAGCAGTTCTTC. This rearrangement joins TRBV7-9 to TRBJ2-1; tentative D call: TRBD1 (8 bases). Germline CDR1 SEHNR, CDR2 FQNEAQ (reference sequence). The CDR3 has 18 residues. V was trimmed by 11 bases and J by 3 bases, leaving 29 bases between them.

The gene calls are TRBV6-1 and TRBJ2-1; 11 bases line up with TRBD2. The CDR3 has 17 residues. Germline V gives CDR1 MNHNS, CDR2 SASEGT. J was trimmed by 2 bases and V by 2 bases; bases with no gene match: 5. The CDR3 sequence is CASSEMVAGGAYNEQFF. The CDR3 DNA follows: TGTGCCAGCAGTGAAATGGTAGCGGGAGGGGCCTACAATGAGCAGTTCTTC.

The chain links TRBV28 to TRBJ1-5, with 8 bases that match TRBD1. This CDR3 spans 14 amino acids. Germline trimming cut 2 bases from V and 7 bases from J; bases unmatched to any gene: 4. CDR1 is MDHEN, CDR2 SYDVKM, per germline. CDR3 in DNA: TGTGCCAGCAGTTTACACGACAGGGGACAGCCCCAGCATTTT. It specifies CASSLHDRGQPQHF.

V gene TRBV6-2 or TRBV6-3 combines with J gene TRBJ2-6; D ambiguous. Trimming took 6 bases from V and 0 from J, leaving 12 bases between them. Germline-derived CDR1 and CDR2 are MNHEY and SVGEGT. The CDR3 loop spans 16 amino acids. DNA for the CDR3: TGTGCCAGCAGCAGTAACTGGGGCTCTGGGGCCAACGTCCTGACTTTC. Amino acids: CASSSNWGSGANVLTF.

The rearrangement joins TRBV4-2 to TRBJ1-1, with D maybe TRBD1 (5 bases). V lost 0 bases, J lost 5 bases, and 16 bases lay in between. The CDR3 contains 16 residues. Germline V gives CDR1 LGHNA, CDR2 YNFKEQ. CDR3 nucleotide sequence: TGTGCCAGCAGCCAAGATTATGTGCGGGAGGGGACTGAAGCTTTCTTT. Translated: CASSQDYVREGTEAFF.

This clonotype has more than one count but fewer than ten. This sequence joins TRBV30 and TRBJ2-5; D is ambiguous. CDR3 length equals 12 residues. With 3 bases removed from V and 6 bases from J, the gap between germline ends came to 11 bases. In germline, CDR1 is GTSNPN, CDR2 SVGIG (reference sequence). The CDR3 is CAWRVRTQTQYF. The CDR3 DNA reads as TGTGCCTGGAGAGTACGGACCCAGACCCAGTACTTC.

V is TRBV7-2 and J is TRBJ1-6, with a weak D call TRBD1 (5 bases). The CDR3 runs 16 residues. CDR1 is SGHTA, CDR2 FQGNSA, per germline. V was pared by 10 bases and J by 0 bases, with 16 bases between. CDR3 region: CAIGGGRSSYNSPLHF. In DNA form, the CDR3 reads TGTGCCATCGGCGGGGGACGGAGCTCCTATAATTCACCCCTCCACTTT.

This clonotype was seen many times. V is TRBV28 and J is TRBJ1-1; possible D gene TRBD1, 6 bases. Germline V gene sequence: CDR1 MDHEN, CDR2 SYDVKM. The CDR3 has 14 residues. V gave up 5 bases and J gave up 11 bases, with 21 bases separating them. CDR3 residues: CASSLNRDTSSAFF. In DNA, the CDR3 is TGTGCCAGCAGTCTAAACCGGGACACCTCTTCCGCTTTCTTT.

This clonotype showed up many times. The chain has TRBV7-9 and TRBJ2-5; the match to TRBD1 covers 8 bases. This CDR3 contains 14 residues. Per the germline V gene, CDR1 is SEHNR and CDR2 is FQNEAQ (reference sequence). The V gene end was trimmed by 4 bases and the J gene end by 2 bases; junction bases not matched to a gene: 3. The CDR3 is CASSSGTGQETQYF. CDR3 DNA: TGTGCCAGCAGCTCTGGGACAGGTCAAGAGACCCAGTACTTC. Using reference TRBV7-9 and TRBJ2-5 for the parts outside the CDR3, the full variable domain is DTGVSQNPRHKITKRGQNVTFRCDPISEHNRLYWYRQTLGQGPEFLTYFQNEAQLEKSRLLSDRFSAERPKGSFSTLEIQRTEQGDSAMYLCASSSGTGQETQYFGPGTRLLVL.

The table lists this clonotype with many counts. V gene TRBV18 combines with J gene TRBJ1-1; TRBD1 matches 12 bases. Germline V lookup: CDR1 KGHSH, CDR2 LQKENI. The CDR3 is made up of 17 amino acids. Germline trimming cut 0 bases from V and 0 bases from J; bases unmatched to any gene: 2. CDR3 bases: TGTGCCAGCTCACCACCGGGACAGGGGGCGTTGAACACTGAAGCTTTCTTT. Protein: CASSPPGQGALNTEAFF.

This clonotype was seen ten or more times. CDR3 sequence (DNA): TGTGCCAGCAGCTTGAGCCAAGGGGGGTGGGGTGAGCAGTTCTTC. Translated: CASSLSQGGWGEQFF. The genes are TRBV5-6 and TRBJ2-1, with D possibly being TRBD1 or TRBD2 (6 bases each). The germline V and J ends were trimmed by 1 base and 9 bases, with 17 bases remaining between them. Germline lookup yields CDR1 SGHDT and CDR2 YYEEEE. The CDR3 covers 15 residues.

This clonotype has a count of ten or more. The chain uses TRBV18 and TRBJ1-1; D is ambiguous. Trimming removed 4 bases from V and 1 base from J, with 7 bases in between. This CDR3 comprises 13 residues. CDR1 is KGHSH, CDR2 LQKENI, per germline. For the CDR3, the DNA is TGTGCCAGCTCACAAGCACAGAACACTGAAGCTTTCTTT. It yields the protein CASSQAQNTEAFF. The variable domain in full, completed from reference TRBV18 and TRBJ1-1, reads NAGVMQNPRHLVRRRGQEARLRCSPMKGHSHVYWYRQLPEEGLKFMVYLQKENIIDESGMPKERFSAEFPKEGPSILRIQQVVRGDSAAYFCASSQAQNTEAFFGQGTRLTVV.